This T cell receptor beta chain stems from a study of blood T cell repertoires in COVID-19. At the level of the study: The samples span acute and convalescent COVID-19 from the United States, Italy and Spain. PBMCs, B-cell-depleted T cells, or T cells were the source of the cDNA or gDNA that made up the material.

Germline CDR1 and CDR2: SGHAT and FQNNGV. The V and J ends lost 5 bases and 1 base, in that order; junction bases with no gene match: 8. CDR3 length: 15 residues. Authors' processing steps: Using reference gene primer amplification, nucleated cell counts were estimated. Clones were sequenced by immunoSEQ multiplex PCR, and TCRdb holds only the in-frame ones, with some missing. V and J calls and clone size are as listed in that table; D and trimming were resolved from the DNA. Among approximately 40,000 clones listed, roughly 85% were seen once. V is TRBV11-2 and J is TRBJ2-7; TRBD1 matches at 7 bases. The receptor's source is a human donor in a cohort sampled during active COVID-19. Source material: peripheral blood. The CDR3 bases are TGTGCCAGCAGCCCATCAGGGGACAGATCCTACGAGCAGTACTTC. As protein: CASSPSGDRSYEQYF.